These 14 T cell receptor beta chains were all obtained from the same sample, sequenced in a study of a mutant IDH1 vaccine in newly diagnosed glioma (dated by TCRdb to the early 2020s). No antigen has been assigned to these receptors. The library was obtained by the immunoSEQ multiplex PCR assay. Sourced from immuneACCESS, this table was stored by TCRdb with only in-frame sequences that have V and J called. A share of the clones is absent; for the studies checked, an unresolved V gene accounts for under half, and the remainder has no known explanation. The sample contains about 40,000 clones, approximately 89% of them found a single time. The ten largest clonotypes hold about 2.6% of the sample. The sample's time point label, decoded: week 5, during vaccination. Each vaccine dose was 300 ug of a 20-mer mutant IDH1 peptide in Montanide, given subcutaneously with topical imiquimod. This sample comprised PBMCs, obtained from a glioma patient whose treatment included an IDH1 peptide vaccine. These receptors were taken from a man aged 45-65 years with glioma.

In nucleotides, the CDR3 is TGTGCCACAACCCGGGACACCAATCAGCCCCAGCATTTT. Translation: CATTRDTNQPQHF. The chain recombines TRBV10-3 with TRBJ1-5; weak D call: TRBD1 (6 bases). This CDR3 contains 13 residues. Germline CDR1 reads ENHRY; CDR2 reads SYGVKD. The V gene lost 10 bases and the J gene lost 3 bases, with 13 bases spanning the gap.

The V call is TRBV27, the J call TRBJ1-2; TRBD1 might be the D (5 bases). The length of the CDR3 is 14 residues. Trimming shortened V by 5 bases and J by 7 bases, and 17 bases separated the two germline ends. Germline CDR1 and CDR2: MNHEY and SMNVEV (reference sequence). The CDR3 coding sequence is TGTGCCAGCAGTCCCCCGGGGCCAGGCGGTGGCTACACCTTC. Encoded protein: CASSPPGPGGGYTF.

The chain uses TRBV5-4 and TRBJ1-1; 7 bases match TRBD1. Trimming took 4 bases from V and 2 from J; bases not matched to a gene: 5. Per germline, CDR1 SGHNT and CDR2 YYREEE (reference sequence). CDR3 length equals 14 residues. CDR3 loop: CASSPGTANTEAFF. Here the CDR3 DNA reads TGTGCCAGCAGCCCCGGGACAGCCAACACTGAAGCTTTCTTT.

V and J are TRBV7-9 and TRBJ1-2; 8 nucleotides agree with TRBD1. The CDR3 is made up of 13 amino acids. V dropped 5 bases and J dropped 4; count of bases not matched to a gene: 3. Per germline, CDR1 SEHNR and CDR2 FQNEAQ (reference sequence). The CDR3, as DNA: TGTGCCAGCAGCCGGACAGGGATCTATGGCTACACCTTC. Its protein is CASSRTGIYGYTF.

This rearrangement joins TRBV7-8 to TRBJ1-2; D call uncertain. This CDR3 comprises 14 residues. CDR1 is SGHVS, CDR2 FQNEAQ, per germline. Trimming shortened V by 1 base and J by 1 base, and 7 bases separated the two germline ends. CDR3 sequence reads: CASSLVNSNYGYTF. In DNA, the CDR3 is TGTGCCAGCAGCTTAGTTAACAGTAACTATGGCTACACCTTC.

The rearrangement links TRBV2 to TRBJ2-6, with D unresolved. This CDR3 comprises 15 residues. With 2 bases removed from V and 4 bases from J, the gap between germline ends came to 9 bases. CDR1 and CDR2 from the germline V gene are SNHLY and FYNNEI. The CDR3 nucleotides read TGTGCCAGCAGTGAACTCCTAGGGGGGGCCAACGTCCTGACTTTC. This sequence encodes CASSELLGGANVLTF.

This chain connects TRBV19 to TRBJ1-4; the D is unclear. Germline V lookup: CDR1 LNHDA, CDR2 SQIVND (reference sequence). The CDR3 is 12 amino acids. Trimming shortened V by 4 bases and J by 7 bases, and 7 bases separated the two germline ends. The CDR3 nucleotides read TGTGCCAGTAGTACCCGGGGTGAAAAACTGTTTTTT. This codes for CASSTRGEKLFF.

V is TRBV4-2 and J is TRBJ1-2; D is unresolved. V lost 0 bases, J lost 4 bases, and 12 bases lay in between. This CDR3 has 15 residues. The germline gives CDR1 LGHNA, CDR2 YNFKEQ. The CDR3 sequence is CASSQEPQASYGYTF. DNA of the CDR3: TGTGCCAGCAGCCAAGAGCCCCAGGCCTCCTATGGCTACACCTTC.

This rearrangement joins TRBV29-1 to TRBJ2-3, with 12 positions matching TRBD2. The CDR3 is 13 amino acids. V gave up 8 bases and J gave up 7 bases; unmatched junction bases: 7. Germline V gives CDR1 SQVTM, CDR2 ANQGSEA. CDR3 loop: CSTRLAGVNTQYF. For the CDR3, the DNA is TGCAGCACTCGACTAGCGGGAGTAAATACGCAGTATTTT.

The CDR3 is CASSFEGLYGYTF. DNA of the CDR3: TGTGCCAGCAGCTTCGAGGGACTCTATGGCTACACCTTC. The V and J genes are TRBV7-9 and TRBJ1-2, with D perhaps TRBD1 (5 bases). This CDR3 has 13 residues. Per germline, CDR1 SEHNR and CDR2 FQNEAQ (reference sequence). V was pared by 3 bases and J by 4 bases, with 9 bases between.

V and J are TRBV6-6 and TRBJ2-7; no firm D call. The germline gives CDR1 MNHNY, CDR2 SVGAGI (reference sequence). V lost 0 bases to trimming and J lost 0 bases, with 12 bases between them. The CDR3 contains 16 residues. The CDR3 spells CASSYSMARSSYEQYF. The CDR3 DNA sequence: TGTGCCAGCAGTTACTCGATGGCCAGGAGCTCCTACGAGCAGTACTTC.

The chain is built from TRBV11-2 and TRBJ1-5, with unresolved D. This CDR3 has 15 amino acids. In germline, CDR1 is SGHAT, CDR2 FQNNGV. Between the trimmed V and J ends, which lost 1 base and 2 bases, there was a span of 9 bases. The CDR3 DNA sequence: TGTGCCAGCAGCTTAGCTACGGGAGGCAATCAGCCCCAGCATTTT. It is translated as CASSLATGGNQPQHF.

This chain links TRBV7-9 with TRBJ2-7; TRBD1 agrees at 9 bases. From germline, CDR1 is SEHNR and CDR2 FQNEAQ (reference sequence). The CDR3 is made up of 16 amino acids. Trimming cost V 5 bases and J 5 bases; bases outside gene matches: 13. CDR3 in amino acids: CASSPKPGQGIHEQYF. The CDR3 nucleotides read TGTGCCAGCAGCCCTAAACCGGGACAGGGTATACACGAGCAGTACTTC. Together with reference TRBV7-9 and TRBJ2-7, the CDR3 gives the full variable domain: DTGVSQNPRHKITKRGQNVTFRCDPISEHNRLYWYRQTLGQGPEFLTYFQNEAQLEKSRLLSDRFSAERPKGSFSTLEIQRTEQGDSAMYLCASSPKPGQGIHEQYFGPGTRLTVT.

The CDR3 is CASSARTGGALYEQFF. The CDR3 DNA sequence: TGTGCCAGCAGTGCCCGGACAGGGGGCGCTTTGTATGAGCAGTTCTTC. V usage is TRBV27 and J usage is TRBJ2-1; 11 bases are a match to TRBD1. This CDR3 is 16 amino acids long. Germline V lookup: CDR1 MNHEY, CDR2 SMNVEV (reference sequence). The ends lost 5 bases at V and 8 bases at J; junction bases unmatched: 11.